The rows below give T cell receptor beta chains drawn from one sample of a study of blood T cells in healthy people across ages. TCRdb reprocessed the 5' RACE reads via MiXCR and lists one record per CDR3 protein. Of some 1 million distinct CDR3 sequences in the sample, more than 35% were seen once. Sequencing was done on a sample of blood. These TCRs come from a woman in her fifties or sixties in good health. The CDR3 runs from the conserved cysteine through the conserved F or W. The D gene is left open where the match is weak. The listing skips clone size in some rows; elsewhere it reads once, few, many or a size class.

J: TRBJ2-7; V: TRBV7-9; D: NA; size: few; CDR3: CASSSNHPNLGWDEQYF; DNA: TGTGCCAGCAGCTCCAACCACCCGAATCTGGGGTGGGACGAGCAGTACTTC
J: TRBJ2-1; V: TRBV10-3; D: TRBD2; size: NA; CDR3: CAIRPLAGVNNEQFF; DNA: TGTGCCATCAGGCCTCTAGCGGGAGTCAACAATGAGCAGTTCTTC
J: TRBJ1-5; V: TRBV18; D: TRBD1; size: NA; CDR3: CASSPPGTGPNQPQHF; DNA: TGTGCCAGCTCACCACCCGGGACAGGACCCAATCAGCCCCAGCATTTT
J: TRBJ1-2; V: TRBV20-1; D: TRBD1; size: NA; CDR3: CSARTGGDVLGYTF; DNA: TGCAGTGCTAGGACAGGGGGCGATGTTCTTGGCTACACCTTC
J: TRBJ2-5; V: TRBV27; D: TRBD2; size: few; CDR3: CASRRLAGPFQETQYF; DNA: TGTGCCAGCAGACGACTAGCGGGACCCTTTCAAGAGACCCAGTACTTC
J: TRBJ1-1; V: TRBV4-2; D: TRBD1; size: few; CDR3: CASSRGGQGGTEAFF; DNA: TGTGCCAGCAGCCGAGGAGGACAGGGGGGCACTGAAGCTTTCTTT
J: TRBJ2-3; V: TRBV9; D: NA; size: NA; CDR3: CASSVGVGSSTDTQYF; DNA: TGTGCCAGCAGCGTAGGCGTGGGATCTAGCACAGATACGCAGTATTTT
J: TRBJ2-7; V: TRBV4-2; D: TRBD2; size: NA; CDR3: CAGSQPGEGGHYEQYF; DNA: TGTGCCGGCAGCCAACCGGGGGAGGGAGGGCACTACGAGCAGTACTTC
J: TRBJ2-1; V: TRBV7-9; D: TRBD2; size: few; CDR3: CASLAEYNEQFF; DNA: TGTGCCAGCCTAGCGGAATACAATGAGCAGTTCTTC
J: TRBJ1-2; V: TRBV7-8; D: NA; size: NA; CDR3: CASSLVSGMKDYGYTF; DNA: TGTGCCAGCAGCTTAGTATCCGGGATGAAAGACTATGGCTACACCTTC
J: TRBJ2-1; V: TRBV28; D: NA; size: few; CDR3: CASSLLSSWMSHEQFF; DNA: TGTGCCAGCAGTTTATTATCCAGTTGGATGTCCCATGAGCAGTTCTTC
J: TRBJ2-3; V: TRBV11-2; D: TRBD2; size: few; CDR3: CASSPTLAGGTDTQYF; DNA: TGTGCCAGCAGCCCCACCCTAGCGGGAGGCACAGATACGCAGTATTTT
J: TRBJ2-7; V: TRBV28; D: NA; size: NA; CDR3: CASNTFDEQYF; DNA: TGTGCCAGCAATACCTTCGACGAGCAGTACTTC
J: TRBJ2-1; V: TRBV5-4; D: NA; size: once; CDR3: CASSFNGAPYNEQFF; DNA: TGTGCCAGCAGCTTTAACGGGGCCCCCTACAATGAGCAGTTCTTC
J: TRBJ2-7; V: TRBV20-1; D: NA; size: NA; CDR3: CSANEQYF; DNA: TGCAGTGCTAACGAGCAGTACTTC
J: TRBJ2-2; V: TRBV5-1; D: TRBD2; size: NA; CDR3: CASSLVASGRGTGELFF; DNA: TGCGCCAGCAGCTTGGTGGCTAGCGGGAGAGGTACCGGGGAGCTGTTTTTT